Presented here are 22 T cell receptor beta chains from one specimen sequenced in a study of blood T cell repertoires in COVID-19. Sequenced by immunoSEQ multiplex PCR; TCRdb stores in-frame clones only, minus some. The sample carries about 120,000 clones, 88% recorded once. Sequencing was performed on peripheral blood. The receptors were sampled from a man aged 50-60 years with acute or convalescent COVID-19.

The chain is built from TRBV5-1 and TRBJ2-7, with D tentatively TRBD1 (6 bases). Germline CDR1 SGHRS, CDR2 YFSETQ. CDR3 length: 15 amino acids. Trimming took 0 bases from V and 5 from J, leaving 15 bases between them. CDR3 DNA sequence: TGCGCCAGCAGCTTGGGGGGACACATCACCGACGAGCAGTACTTC. Amino acids: CASSLGGHITDEQYF.

The chain links TRBV5-4 to TRBJ2-1, with 8 bases aligning to TRBD1. CDR3 length: 13 residues. Germline CDR1 SGHNT, CDR2 YYREEE (reference sequence). V was pared by 5 bases and J by 6 bases, with 4 bases of the junction left unmatched. The CDR3: CASRPDRANEQFF. The CDR3, as DNA: TGTGCCAGCAGGCCGGACAGGGCCAATGAGCAGTTCTTC.

The sample holds one count of this clone. This chain connects TRBV4-1 to TRBJ2-7; D perhaps matches TRBD1 (6 bases). V shed 2 bases and J shed 3 bases, with 20 bases lying between them. CDR1 and CDR2 (germline): MGHRA, YSYEKL. The CDR3 is 17 residues long. The CDR3 spells CASSQFAHRDNFYEQYF. In nucleotides, the CDR3 is TGCGCCAGCAGCCAATTTGCGCACCGGGACAACTTCTACGAGCAGTACTTC.

CDR3 in amino acids: CASSWRPSDRETQYF. The CDR3 DNA follows: TGCGCCAGCAGCTGGAGGCCGAGCGATAGGGAGACCCAGTACTTC. This sequence joins TRBV5-1 and TRBJ2-5, with D maybe TRBD2 (5 bases). Deletions cut 3 bases from V and 5 bases from J, with 17 bases between. Germline CDR1 and CDR2: SGHRS and YFSETQ. CDR3 length equals 15 residues. Full variable domain (missing parts from reference TRBV5-1 and TRBJ2-5): KAGVTQTPRYLIKTRGQQVTLSCSPISGHRSVSWYQQTPGQGLQFLFEYFSETQRNKGNFPGRFSGRQFSNSRSEMNVSTLELGDSALYLCASSWRPSDRETQYFGPGTRLLVL.

The J gene is TRBJ2-2, the V gene TRBV11-3; TRBD2 aligns across 8 bases. From germline, CDR1 is SGHNT and CDR2 YENEEA. Unmatched junction bases numbered 1, after V lost 6 bases and J lost 4 bases. CDR3 length: 13 amino acids. The CDR3 DNA sequence: TGTGCCAGCAGTCGGGGGGGCACCGGGGAGCTGTTTTTT. Translation gives CASSRGGTGELFF.

This chain uses TRBV30 with TRBJ1-1; the D is unclear. The CDR3 runs 11 residues. With 4 bases removed from V and 4 bases from J, the gap between germline ends came to 7 bases. The V gene's germline CDR1 is GTSNPN and CDR2 SVGIG (reference sequence). In nucleotides, the CDR3 is TGTGCCTGGACGCTGAGCACTGAAGCTTTCTTT. Residues: CAWTLSTEAFF.

The chain carries TRBV11-3 and TRBJ2-5; TRBD2 might be the D (6 bases). The CDR3 extends over 14 amino acids. V gave up 5 bases and J gave up 9 bases, with 19 bases separating them. Germline assignment: CDR1 SGHNT and CDR2 YENEEA. The CDR3 is CASSPLASTGAQYF. The CDR3 nucleotides are TGTGCCAGCAGCCCACTGGCCTCAACGGGGGCCCAGTACTTC.

The V call is TRBV25-1, the J call TRBJ2-6; D remains unclear. CDR1 is MGHDK, CDR2 SYGVNS, per germline. Between the trimmed V and J ends, which lost 8 bases and 0 bases, there was a span of 5 bases. The CDR3 has 13 amino acids. This CDR3 is CASERSGANVLTF. The CDR3 nucleotides read TGTGCCAGCGAGCGCTCTGGGGCCAACGTCCTGACTTTC. The full variable domain, in which reference TRBV25-1 and TRBJ2-6 provide the parts outside the CDR3, is EADIYQTPRYLVIGTGKKITLECSQTMGHDKMYWYQQDPGMELHLIHYSYGVNSTEKGDLSSESTVSRIRTEHFPLTLESARPSHTSQYLCASERSGANVLTFGAGSRLTVL.

This clone was seen once. This CDR3 reads CASTPGTGGFSEQFF. For the CDR3, the DNA is TGTGCCAGCACGCCCGGGACAGGGGGCTTTTCCGAGCAGTTCTTC. The rearrangement joins TRBV27 to TRBJ2-1; 12 positions match TRBD1. CDR1 and CDR2 from the germline V gene are MNHEY and SMNVEV (reference sequence). The ends lost 7 bases at V and 10 bases at J; junction bases unmatched: 11. The CDR3 runs to 15 residues.

This chain uses TRBV24-1 with TRBJ1-5; 7 bases align to TRBD1. J gave up 6 bases and V 4 bases, and 5 bases lay outside the gene matches. This CDR3 has 14 residues. Germline-derived CDR1 and CDR2 are KGHDR and SFDVKD. CDR3 nucleotides: TGTGCCACCAGTGACTCAGGGGGAGCTCAGCCCCAGCATTTT. Its translation is CATSDSGGAQPQHF.

The chain is built from TRBV21-1 and TRBJ2-7; TRBD1, the table's D call, lacks a check against the DNA. TRBV21-1 counts as a pseudogene. The CDR3 runs to 15 residues. Here the CDR3 DNA reads TGTGCCAGCAGGAGTAGACAGGGCGCATCCCACGAGCAGTACTTC. Protein sequence: CASRSRQGASHEQYF.

This rearrangement joins TRBV24-1 to TRBJ2-1, with D possibly being TRBD1 (6 bases). CDR1 KGHDR and CDR2 SFDVKD come from the germline V gene. Trimming shortened V by 5 bases and J by 6 bases, and 13 bases separated the two germline ends. CDR3 size: 14 residues. The CDR3 is CATSAFQGSNEQFF. The CDR3 nucleotides read TGTGCCACCAGTGCGTTTCAGGGGAGCAATGAGCAGTTCTTC.

The chain is built from TRBV19 and TRBJ2-2; TRBD2 matches at 7 bases. The CDR3 has 13 residues. Unmatched junction bases numbered 5, after V lost 6 bases and J lost 7 bases. Germline CDR1 LNHDA, CDR2 SQIVND (reference sequence). Here the CDR3 reads CASSGREHGELFF. The CDR3 nucleotides read TGTGCCAGTAGCGGGCGGGAGCACGGGGAGCTGTTTTTT.

CDR3: CASSPGRWEDYGYTF. For the CDR3, the DNA is TGTGCCAGCTCACCAGGGAGGTGGGAGGACTATGGCTACACCTTC. The chain is built from TRBV18 and TRBJ1-2, with no clear D. This CDR3 is 15 amino acids long. Per the germline V gene, CDR1 is KGHSH and CDR2 is LQKENI. V lost 2 bases and J lost 3, with 13 bases in between.

The chain employs TRBV30 and TRBJ2-7, with TRBD1 matching over 10 bases. CDR1 and CDR2 (germline): GTSNPN, SVGIG (reference sequence). This CDR3 is built from 13 residues. Trimming took 4 bases from V and 4 from J; bases not matched to a gene: 4. CDR3 sequence: CAWIGDRGYEQYF. CDR3 DNA sequence: TGTGCCTGGATCGGGGACAGGGGATACGAGCAGTACTTC.

J is TRBJ1-5 and V is TRBV2; D unclear. From germline, CDR1 is SNHLY and CDR2 FYNNEI. The length of the CDR3 is 14 residues. The germline V and J ends were trimmed by 4 bases and 4 bases, with 11 bases remaining between them. CDR3 in amino acids: CASSGRRVNQPQHF. In DNA form, the CDR3 reads TGTGCCAGCAGTGGTAGGAGAGTGAATCAGCCCCAGCATTTT.

The rearrangement uses TRBV2 and TRBJ1-1; D is unclear. V was pared by 6 bases and J by 7 bases, with 15 bases between. The CDR3 runs to 13 residues. CDR1 and CDR2 (germline): SNHLY, FYNNEI. The chain's CDR3 is CASSITGRDEAFF. CDR3 bases: TGTGCCAGCAGCATCACGGGAAGGGATGAAGCTTTCTTT. Filled out from reference TRBV2 and TRBJ1-1, the complete variable domain reads EPEVTQTPSHQVTQMGQEVILRCVPISNHLYFYWYRQILGQKVEFLVSFYNNEISEKSEIFDDQFSVERPDGSNFTLKIRSTKLEDSAMYFCASSITGRDEAFFGQGTRLTVV.

J is TRBJ1-6 and V is TRBV20-1, with D tentatively TRBD1 (6 bases). Germline CDR1 reads DFQATT; CDR2 reads SNEGSKA (reference sequence). The ends were cut back, 3 bases at V and 7 bases at J, with 16 bases in the middle. CDR3 size: 15 residues. The CDR3: CSASAGDKSNSPLHF. DNA for the CDR3: TGCAGTGCTAGTGCAGGGGACAAATCGAATTCACCCCTCCACTTT.

The CDR3 sequence is CASSLSLGGGTEAFF. In DNA form, the CDR3 reads TGTGCCAGCAGCTTGTCGCTGGGAGGTGGCACTGAAGCTTTCTTT. The chain uses TRBV5-5 and TRBJ1-1; the D is unclear. The CDR3 has 15 amino acids. Germline V gives CDR1 SGHKS, CDR2 YYEKEE (reference sequence). Trimming stripped 1 base from V and 4 bases from J, with 14 bases between.

The rearrangement joins TRBV9 to TRBJ2-4; D is unclear. This CDR3 has 15 amino acids. V lost 4 bases and J 6 bases, leaving 17 bases between the germline ends. CDR1 and CDR2 from the germline V gene are SGDLS and YYNGEE. The CDR3 DNA sequence: TGTGCCAGCAGCTCCCTTGGCGGTGGTTTAAACATTCAGTACTTC. It specifies CASSSLGGGLNIQYF.

This chain joins TRBV5-1 and TRBJ1-3; D gene uncertain. V lost 2 bases and J 4 bases, leaving 7 bases between the germline ends. Germline V CDR1 and CDR2: SGHRS, YFSETQ. The CDR3 totals 13 residues. DNA for the CDR3: TGCGCCAGCAGCTTAAGCGACGGAAACACCATATATTTT. Protein: CASSLSDGNTIYF.

The rearrangement joins TRBV6-4 to TRBJ2-1, with TRBD2 identical over 9 bases. Trimming took 0 bases from V and 4 from J; bases not matched to a gene: 1. Looked up from germline, CDR1 is MRHNA and CDR2 is SNTAGT. The CDR3 is 15 amino acids. The CDR3: CASSDSSGSYNEQFF. CDR3 nucleotide sequence: TGTGCCAGCAGTGACTCTAGCGGGAGTTACAATGAGCAGTTCTTC.